Listed below are T cell receptor beta chains from one sample, sequenced in a study of T cell changes during pregnancy in multiple sclerosis. TCRdb keeps only in-frame clones here, not all; method: immunoSEQ multiplex PCR. Of about 34,000 clones listed, 70% to 90% are singletons. Here the sequenced sample was CD8+ T cells from peripheral blood mononuclear cells, taken in the third trimester of pregnancy. Receptor source: a female donor with multiple sclerosis, enrolled in a pregnancy study. Both conserved end residues are part of each CDR3. Fields, in order: V gene, J gene, clone size, D gene, CDR3 DNA, CDR3 protein. The D gene is left open where the match is weak. Expanded clones get a size class; other rows say once, few or many, or leave the size out.

v_gene: TRBV7-6; j_gene: TRBJ1-3; abundance: once; d_gene: NA; CDR3nt: TGTGCCAGCAGCCCCGGCGGGGGGGAGCCTGGAAACACCATATATTTT; CDR3aa: CASSPGGGEPGNTIYF
v_gene: TRBV4-3; j_gene: TRBJ1-1; abundance: once; d_gene: NA; CDR3nt: TGCGCCAGCAGCCGAGGGGGGGGACCGTCCGAAGCTTTCTTT; CDR3aa: CASSRGGGPSEAFF
v_gene: TRBV19; j_gene: TRBJ1-2; abundance: NA; d_gene: NA; CDR3nt: TGTGCCAGTAGCACACCAGGGCTTAACTATGGCTACACCTTC; CDR3aa: CASSTPGLNYGYTF
v_gene: TRBV6-4; j_gene: TRBJ2-2; abundance: medium-sized; d_gene: NA; CDR3nt: TGTGCCAGCAGTGAGTCTAGCACCGGGGAGCTGTTTTTT; CDR3aa: CASSESSTGELFF
v_gene: TRBV15; j_gene: TRBJ1-1; abundance: NA; d_gene: TRBD1; CDR3nt: TGTGCCACCAGCAGAGGGACAGGGGATTTCAACACTGAAGCTTTCTTT; CDR3aa: CATSRGTGDFNTEAFF
v_gene: TRBV7-8; j_gene: TRBJ1-6; abundance: NA; d_gene: NA; CDR3nt: TGTGCCAGCAGCTTAGGGACTGGACGGAGGGATTCACCCCTCCACTTT; CDR3aa: CASSLGTGRRDSPLHF
v_gene: TRBV4-3; j_gene: TRBJ2-1; abundance: NA; d_gene: TRBD2; CDR3nt: TGCGCCAGCAGCCAAGAACGAGCGGGGGGGCAGAATGAGCAGTTCTTC; CDR3aa: CASSQERAGGQNEQFF
v_gene: TRBV6-6; j_gene: TRBJ2-3; abundance: NA; d_gene: TRBD2; CDR3nt: TGTGCCAGCAGTAGCGGGGGGGCCACAGATACGCAGTATTTT; CDR3aa: CASSSGGATDTQYF
v_gene: TRBV4-2; j_gene: TRBJ2-2; abundance: large; d_gene: TRBD2; CDR3nt: TGTGCCAGCAGCCAAGATCCCCTAGCGGGGGGACCTCCTCAGCTGTTTTTT; CDR3aa: CASSQDPLAGGPPQLFF
v_gene: TRBV6-4; j_gene: TRBJ2-3; abundance: many; d_gene: TRBD2; CDR3nt: TGTGCCAGCAGTGGCCGGGGGGGCACAGATACGCAGTATTTT; CDR3aa: CASSGRGGTDTQYF
v_gene: TRBV7-7; j_gene: TRBJ2-1; abundance: NA; d_gene: TRBD2; CDR3nt: TGTGCTAGCAGCGAACTAGCGGGGGGCCACAATGAGCAGTTCTTC; CDR3aa: CASSELAGGHNEQFF
v_gene: TRBV7-2; j_gene: TRBJ2-5; abundance: NA; d_gene: TRBD2; CDR3nt: TGTGCCAGCAGCTTAGTAGGCGGGGGGCCAGAGACCCAGTACTTC; CDR3aa: CASSLVGGGPETQYF
v_gene: TRBV5-8; j_gene: TRBJ2-5; abundance: NA; d_gene: TRBD1; CDR3nt: TGTGCCAGCAGCTCGGGACAGGGGACTCAAGAGACCCAGTACTTC; CDR3aa: CASSSGQGTQETQYF
v_gene: TRBV5-6; j_gene: TRBJ2-1; abundance: NA; d_gene: NA; CDR3nt: TGTGCCAGCAGCTTGGGCGACAATGAGCAGTTCTTC; CDR3aa: CASSLGDNEQFF
v_gene: TRBV5-6; j_gene: TRBJ2-7; abundance: NA; d_gene: TRBD1; CDR3nt: TGTGCCAGCAGCACCACAGGGGGAGGAGAGCAGTACTTC; CDR3aa: CASSTTGGGEQYF
v_gene: TRBV19; j_gene: TRBJ2-5; abundance: NA; d_gene: NA; CDR3nt: TGTGCCAGTAGTATAGGTGAGGAGACCCAGTACTTC; CDR3aa: CASSIGEETQYF
v_gene: TRBV7-2; j_gene: TRBJ2-5; abundance: NA; d_gene: NA; CDR3nt: TGTGCCAGCAGCTTGACAGCCCGTCCCTACCAAGAGACCCAGTACTTC; CDR3aa: CASSLTARPYQETQYF
v_gene: TRBV5-6; j_gene: TRBJ1-2; abundance: NA; d_gene: TRBD1; CDR3nt: TGTGCCAGCAGAGCCCGGGACAGGGGGTGGTATGGCTACACCTTC; CDR3aa: CASRARDRGWYGYTF
v_gene: TRBV9; j_gene: TRBJ2-3; abundance: NA; d_gene: NA; CDR3nt: TGTGCCAGCAGCGTAGCTGGCGGGTATACGCAGTATTTT; CDR3aa: CASSVAGGYTQYF
v_gene: TRBV9; j_gene: TRBJ2-3; abundance: NA; d_gene: NA; CDR3nt: TGTGCCAGCAGCGCCCAGGGGAGCACAGATACGCAGTATTTT; CDR3aa: CASSAQGSTDTQYF
v_gene: TRBV7-8; j_gene: TRBJ2-3; abundance: once; d_gene: TRBD1; CDR3nt: TGTGCCAGCAGCCCGGGACAGGGTAGCACAGATACGCAGTATTTT; CDR3aa: CASSPGQGSTDTQYF
v_gene: TRBV5-1; j_gene: TRBJ2-7; abundance: NA; d_gene: TRBD1; CDR3nt: TGCGCCAGCAGCATGACCTGGGACAGTTACTACGAGCAGTACTTC; CDR3aa: CASSMTWDSYYEQYF
v_gene: TRBV25-1; j_gene: TRBJ1-2; abundance: NA; d_gene: TRBD1; CDR3nt: TGTGCCAGCAGTGAGGCTTGGACAGGGGGCGTCTATGGCTACACCTTC; CDR3aa: CASSEAWTGGVYGYTF
v_gene: TRBV4-1; j_gene: TRBJ2-7; abundance: NA; d_gene: TRBD2; CDR3nt: TGCGCCAGCAGCCAGACGCGGGGGTGGGACGAGCAGTACTTC; CDR3aa: CASSQTRGWDEQYF
v_gene: TRBV9; j_gene: TRBJ2-7; abundance: few; d_gene: NA; CDR3nt: TGTGCCAGCAGCGTAAGCCACTCATCCTACGAGCAGTACTTC; CDR3aa: CASSVSHSSYEQYF